These 20 T cell receptor beta chains originate from one sample sequenced in a study of Ad26.COV2.S vaccination and SARS-CoV-2 variants (dated by TCRdb to the early 2020s). The treatment or condition label on this specimen signifies: over 15 received Ad26.COV2.S at low or high dose, single or two shots; 5 received placebo; per-sample allocation not given. Repertoires of vaccine and placebo recipients were sequenced from samples collected on day 63 after the first injection. The method behind the library was the immunoSEQ multiplex PCR assay. Sourced from immuneACCESS, this table was stored by TCRdb with only in-frame sequences that have V and J called. A share of the clones is absent; for the studies checked, an unresolved V gene accounts for under half, and the remainder has no known explanation. The sample table contains 400,000 or so clones; only one count was recorded for approximately 86% of them. The ten largest clones take up under 4% of the sample.

The material sequenced was peripheral blood, taken in a trial of Ad26.COV2.S vaccine versus placebo. These receptor sequences come from a person aged 18-65 years who received the Ad26.COV2.S COVID-19 vaccine or a placebo.

This clone was picked up a small number of times. This chain connects TRBV6-6 to TRBJ1-5; TRBD1 matches 9 bases. The CDR3 length is 14 residues. Looked up from germline, CDR1 is MNHNY and CDR2 is SVGAGI (reference sequence). The J segment lost 7 bases and the V segment lost 5 bases, leaving 6 bases of the junction unmatched. CDR3: CASSLLTGGQPQHF. CDR3 coding DNA: TGTGCCAGCAGTCTCCTGACAGGGGGACAGCCCCAGCATTTT.

This clone was seen once. The chain joins TRBV5-6 to TRBJ2-2; 12 bases are a match to TRBD2. Germline trimming cut 6 bases from V and 6 bases from J; bases unmatched to any gene: 3. This CDR3 spans 14 amino acids. The germline V gene encodes CDR1 SGHDT and CDR2 YYEEEE. This chain's CDR3 is CASKRTSGAGELFF. DNA of the CDR3: TGTGCCAGCAAACGGACTAGCGGGGCCGGGGAGCTGTTTTTT.

This chain uses TRBV9 with TRBJ2-3; D tentatively reads TRBD1 or TRBD2 (5 bases each). V lost 5 bases to trimming and J lost 4 bases, with 5 bases between them. Germline V gene lookup returns CDR1 SGDLS and CDR2 YYNGEE. The CDR3 sequence is 11 residues long. In DNA form, the CDR3 reads TGTGCCAGCAGGGGGGCAGATACGCAGTATTTT. Encoded protein: CASRGADTQYF.

This chain connects TRBV7-2 to TRBJ2-3; 7 bases align to TRBD2. Trimming cost V 5 bases and J 4 bases; bases outside gene matches: 9. This CDR3 contains 15 residues. Germline CDR1 reads SGHTA; CDR2 reads FQGNSA. CDR3 amino acids: CASSPVGGRSDTQYF. As DNA, the CDR3 is TGTGCCAGCAGCCCCGTGGGGGGGAGGTCAGATACGCAGTATTTT.

The chain is built from TRBV19 and TRBJ1-5, with a possible D match to TRBD1 (5 bases). V shed 8 bases and J shed 0 bases, with 14 bases lying between them. The CDR3 spans 15 residues. Germline-derived CDR1 and CDR2 are LNHDA and SQIVND (reference sequence). As DNA, the CDR3 is TGTGCCAGTGCCCCTTGGGGCCCTAGCAATCAGCCCCAGCATTTT. This gives the protein CASAPWGPSNQPQHF.

This sequence joins TRBV7-2 and TRBJ2-1, with 9 bases identical to TRBD2. This CDR3 has 15 residues. Germline CDR1 is SGHTA and CDR2 is FQGNSA. V gave up 1 base and J gave up 8 bases; unmatched junction bases: 6. The DNA of the CDR3 is TGTGCCAGCAGCTTAGGCGGGGGGGGCCAGGATGAGCAGTTCTTC. Translating it yields CASSLGGGGQDEQFF. Combining the CDR3 with reference TRBV7-2 and TRBJ2-1 gives the whole variable domain GAGVSQSPSNKVTEKGKDVELRCDPISGHTALYWYRQSLGQGLEFLIYFQGNSAPDKSGLPSDRFSAERTGGSVSTLTIQRTQQEDSAVYLCASSLGGGGQDEQFFGPGTRLTVL.

The chain combines TRBV2 with TRBJ2-7, with D uncertain. From germline, CDR1 is SNHLY and CDR2 FYNNEI. The CDR3 has 13 residues. V was cut by 0 bases and J by 6 bases, with 9 bases left in between. CDR3 in amino acids: CASSEATTPEQYF. The CDR3, as DNA: TGTGCCAGCAGTGAAGCGACGACCCCCGAGCAGTACTTC.

This clone was counted a single time. V and J are TRBV15 and TRBJ1-4; D is uncertain. The V end lost 8 bases, the J end lost 7 bases, and 14 bases lay between the germline ends. Germline V CDR1 and CDR2: LNHNV, YYDKDF (reference sequence). The CDR3 is made up of 13 amino acids. Written as DNA, the CDR3 is TGTGCCACCGGGGTTTCCCTAGGTGAAAAACTGTTTTTT. It specifies CATGVSLGEKLFF. Variable domain in full (rest from reference TRBV15 and TRBJ1-4): DAMVIQNPRYQVTQFGKPVTLSCSQTLNHNVMYWYQQKSSQAPKLLFHYYDKDFNNEADTPDNFQSRRPNTSFCFLDIRSPGLGDTAMYLCATGVSLGEKLFFGSGTQLSVL.

Comment on this clone: A much bigger clone sits one base away, suggesting this may be a read error. This CDR3 is also generated by other DNA sequences in the sample. V is TRBV7-2 and J is TRBJ2-1; D is unresolved. Germline values: CDR1 SGHTA, CDR2 FQGNSA. The CDR3 is made up of 11 amino acids. Trimming cost V 3 bases and J 7 bases, with 4 bases left between them. DNA for the CDR3: TGTGCCAGCAGCTTGGGGAATGAGCAGTTCTTC. This encodes CASSLGNEQFF.

The V and J genes are TRBV19 and TRBJ2-7; tentatively, D is TRBD1 or TRBD2 (6 bases each). Germline-derived CDR1 and CDR2 are LNHDA and SQIVND (reference sequence). CDR3 size: 15 residues. V dropped 3 bases and J dropped 1 base, with 13 bases sitting between them. The CDR3 sequence: CASSINGGPSYEQYF. In DNA form, the CDR3 reads TGTGCCAGTAGTATTAACGGGGGCCCATCCTACGAGCAGTACTTC.

The table lists this clone with a count of one. CDR3 loop: CASSYLSRAETQYF. CDR3 nucleotides: TGTGCCAGCAGTTACTTGTCGAGGGCAGAGACCCAGTACTTC. The rearrangement joins TRBV6-2 or TRBV6-3 to TRBJ2-5, with D perhaps TRBD2 (5 bases). V lost 1 base and J 4 bases, leaving 10 bases between the germline ends. This CDR3 comprises 14 residues. Looked up from germline, CDR1 is MNHEY and CDR2 is SVGEGT.

Details on this clone: Lacking the conserved final phenylalanine or tryptophan, this CDR3 likely reflects a read error. J is TRBJ1-2 and V is TRBV5-1; maybe TRBD1 (5 bases). The CDR3 has 14 residues. CDR1 and CDR2 from the germline V gene are SGHRS and YFSETQ. The germline V and J ends were trimmed by 4 bases and 4 bases, with 14 bases remaining between them. This CDR3 reads CASSQDTTSYGYTL. The CDR3, as DNA: TGCGCCAGCAGCCAGGACACGACCAGCTATGGCTACACCCTC.

V usage is TRBV2 and J usage is TRBJ1-3; D is uncertain. This CDR3 comprises 14 residues. Germline V lookup: CDR1 SNHLY, CDR2 FYNNEI. V lost 4 bases and J lost 2, with 9 bases in between. The CDR3 region has the DNA TGTGCCAGCAGTGTTCTAGGGACTGGAAACACCATATATTTT. Protein: CASSVLGTGNTIYF.

This chain connects TRBV7-6 to TRBJ2-3; D remains ambiguous. Deletions cut 5 bases from V and 5 bases from J, with 8 bases between. The CDR3 runs to 12 residues. Germline loops: CDR1 SGHVS, CDR2 FNYEAQ. In DNA, the CDR3 is TGTGCCAGCAGCCGCTTCGGAGATACGCAGTATTTT. It encodes CASSRFGDTQYF.

This sequence joins TRBV9 and TRBJ1-6; no firm D call. Germline-derived CDR1 and CDR2 are SGDLS and YYNGEE. The germline V and J ends were trimmed by 2 bases and 6 bases, with 12 bases remaining between them. The CDR3 runs 15 residues. The CDR3 protein is CASSVGETGNSPLHF. CDR3 DNA sequence: TGTGCCAGCAGCGTCGGGGAAACGGGTAATTCACCCCTCCACTTT. Together with reference TRBV9 and TRBJ1-6, the CDR3 gives the full variable domain: DSGVTQTPKHLITATGQRVTLRCSPRSGDLSVYWYQQSLDQGLQFLIQYYNGEERAKGNILERFSAQQFPDLHSELNLSSLELGDSALYFCASSVGETGNSPLHFGNGTRLTVT.

V is TRBV20-1 and J is TRBJ1-2; D remains unclear. Between the trimmed V and J ends, which lost 4 bases and 8 bases, there was a span of 11 bases. The CDR3 is 11 residues long. Germline V CDR1 and CDR2: DFQATT, SNEGSKA (reference sequence). CDR3 loop: CSAKPPRGYTF. CDR3 nucleotide sequence: TGCAGTGCTAAACCCCCGCGAGGCTACACCTTC.

The chain has TRBV4-2 and TRBJ2-4; tentative D call: TRBD1 (9 bases). The V gene lost 2 bases and the J gene lost 9 bases, with 26 bases spanning the gap. Germline V CDR1 and CDR2: LGHNA, YNFKEQ. This CDR3 has 18 residues. The CDR3 sequence: CASSQRGQGIGTRFIQYF. CDR3 DNA: TGTGCCAGCAGCCAAAGGGGACAGGGAATTGGGACTAGGTTCATTCAGTACTTC.

The chain uses TRBV5-1 and TRBJ2-6; TRBD1 matches 9 bases. CDR3 length: 18 residues. After removal of 2 bases from V and 6 bases from J, the junction contained 12 bases not matched to a gene. Per the germline V gene, CDR1 is SGHRS and CDR2 is YFSETQ. This chain's CDR3 is CASSLENRGLIEANVLTF. The CDR3 region has the DNA TGCGCCAGCAGCTTAGAGAACAGGGGGCTCATTGAGGCCAACGTCCTGACTTTC.

This chain connects TRBV6-5 to TRBJ1-5; 8 bases are shared with TRBD1. CDR1 MNHEY and CDR2 SVGAGI come from the germline V gene. There are 15 residues in the CDR3. The V and J ends lost 5 bases and 7 bases, in that order; junction bases with no gene match: 10. In DNA form, the CDR3 reads TGTGCCAGCAGTCGACAGGGGTCGGTGGACCAGCCCCAGCATTTT. It encodes CASSRQGSVDQPQHF.

This chain links TRBV19 with TRBJ1-3; D gene unclear. The CDR3 runs 13 residues. Germline V lookup: CDR1 LNHDA, CDR2 SQIVND (reference sequence). The germline V and J ends were trimmed by 5 bases and 3 bases, with 8 bases remaining between them. CDR3 nucleotides: TGTGCCAGTAGTCGGAGGGATGGAAACACCATATATTTT. It translates to CASSRRDGNTIYF.